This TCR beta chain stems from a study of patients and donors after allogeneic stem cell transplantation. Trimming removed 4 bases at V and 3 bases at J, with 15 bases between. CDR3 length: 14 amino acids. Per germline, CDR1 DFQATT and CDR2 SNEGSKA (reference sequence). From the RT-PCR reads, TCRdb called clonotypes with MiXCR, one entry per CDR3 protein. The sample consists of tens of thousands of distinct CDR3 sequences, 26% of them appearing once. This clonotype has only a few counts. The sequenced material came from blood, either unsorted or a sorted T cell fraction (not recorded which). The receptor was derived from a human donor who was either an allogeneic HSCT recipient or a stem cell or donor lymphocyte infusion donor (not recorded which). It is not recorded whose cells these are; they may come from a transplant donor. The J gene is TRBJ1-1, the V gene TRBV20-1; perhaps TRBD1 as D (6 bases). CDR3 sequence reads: CSAKQGGRDTEAFF. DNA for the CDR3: TGCAGTGCTAAACAGGGAGGAAGGGACACTGAAGCTTTCTTT.